This record looks at one T cell receptor (beta chain) sequence and its context. Its specificity is not known. The time point: patch test 3, about 24 weeks after DPC sensitization. Treatment denoted: therapeutic diphenylcyclopropenone sensitization with weekly scalp DPC. Suited to DPC and affected by alopecia, the donors ranged from 18 to 70 years old. These data come from a study of human T cells and chemical hapten exposure. General observations from the study: Those TCRs sitting above 1 in 1000 frequency stayed the same with DPC sensitization.

Germline CDR1 reads MGHDK; CDR2 reads SYGVNS. The germline V and J ends were trimmed by 8 bases and 4 bases, with 17 bases remaining between them. CDR3 length: 15 amino acids. TCRdb itself ran the RACE reads through MiXCR, one entry per CDR3 protein. The sample lists 80,000 to 100,000 distinct CDR3 sequences; 27% were seen once. V is TRBV25-1 and J is TRBJ2-2, with D tentatively TRBD2 (6 bases). The TCR was taken from a middle-aged man with alopecia areata. Some clones in this sample may be carry-over from other donors' samples. This sample comprised whole blood, obtained in connection with sensitization to the hapten diphenylcyclopropenone (DPC). The CDR3 protein is CASSPPGGGTGELFF. The CDR3 DNA sequence: TGTGCCAGCTCCCCTCCCGGGGGTGGCACCGGGGAGCTGTTTTTT.